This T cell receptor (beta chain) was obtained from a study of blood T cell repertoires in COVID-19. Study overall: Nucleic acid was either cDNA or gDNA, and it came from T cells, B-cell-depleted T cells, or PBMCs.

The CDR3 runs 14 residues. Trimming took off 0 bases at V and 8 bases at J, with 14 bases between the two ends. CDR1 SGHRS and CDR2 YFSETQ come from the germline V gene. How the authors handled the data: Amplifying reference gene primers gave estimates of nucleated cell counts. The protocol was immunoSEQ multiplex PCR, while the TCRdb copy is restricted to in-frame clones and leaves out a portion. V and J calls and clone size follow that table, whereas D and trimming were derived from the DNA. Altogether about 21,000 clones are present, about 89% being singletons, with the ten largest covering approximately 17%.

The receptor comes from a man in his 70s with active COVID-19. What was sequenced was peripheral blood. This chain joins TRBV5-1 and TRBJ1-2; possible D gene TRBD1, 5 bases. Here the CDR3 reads CASSLGTRGGGYTF. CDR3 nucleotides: TGCGCCAGCAGCTTGGGGACACGAGGTGGGGGCTACACCTTC.